This TCR beta chain was recovered during a study of blood T cell repertoires in COVID-19. Deletions cut 3 bases from V and 1 base from J, with 9 bases between. The germline V gene encodes CDR1 SGHVS and CDR2 FQNEAQ. The CDR3 totals 15 residues. Sequencing used immunoSEQ multiplex PCR; TCRdb keeps in-frame clones, though not all of them. This repertoire shows 81,000 or so clones, 86% found once; its top ten account for approximately 8%. The table lists this clone with a count of one. What was sequenced was peripheral blood. This receptor was obtained from a man aged 50 to 59 with active COVID-19. The chain combines TRBV7-8 with TRBJ2-2, with no clear D. Here the CDR3 DNA reads TGTGCCAGCAGCTTCCTGGCAGGGAACACCGGGGAGCTGTTTTTT. The encoded protein is CASSFLAGNTGELFF.